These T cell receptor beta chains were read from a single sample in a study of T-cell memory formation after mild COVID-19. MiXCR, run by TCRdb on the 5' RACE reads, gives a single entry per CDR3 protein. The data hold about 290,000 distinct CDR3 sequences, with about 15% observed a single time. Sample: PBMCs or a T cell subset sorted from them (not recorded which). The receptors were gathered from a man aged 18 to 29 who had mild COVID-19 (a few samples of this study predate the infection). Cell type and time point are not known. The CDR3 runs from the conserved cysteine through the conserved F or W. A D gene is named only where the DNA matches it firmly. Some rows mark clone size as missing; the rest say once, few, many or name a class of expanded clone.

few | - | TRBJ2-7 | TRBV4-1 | TGCGCCAGCAGCCAAGATCCTGGGCCCTACGAGCAGTACTTC | CASSQDPGPYEQYF
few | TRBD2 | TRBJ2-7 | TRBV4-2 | TGTGCCAGCAGCCAAGCGGGGGGTTCTCTTTACGAGCAGTACTTC | CASSQAGGSLYEQYF
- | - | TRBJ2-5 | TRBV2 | TGTGCCAGCAGTGAGATCGGGACCCAAGAGACCCAGTACTTC | CASSEIGTQETQYF
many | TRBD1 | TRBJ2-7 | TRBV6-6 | TGTGCCAGCAATCGGGCGGGGACCGGGACAGGGAAAACCTACGAGCAGTACTTC | CASNRAGTGTGKTYEQYF
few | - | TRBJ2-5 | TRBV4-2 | TGTGCCAGCAGCCAAGATGGTCAGGAGACCCAGTACTTC | CASSQDGQETQYF
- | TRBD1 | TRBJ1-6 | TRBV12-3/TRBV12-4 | TGTGCCAGCAGTCGACAGGGGGGGGACTCACCCCTCCACTTT | CASSRQGGDSPLHF
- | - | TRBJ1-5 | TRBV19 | TGTGCCAGTACCACGCCGGCGGGCAATCAGCCCCAGCATTTT | CASTTPAGNQPQHF
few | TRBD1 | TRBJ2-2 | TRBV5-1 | TGCGCCAGCAGCTCGGGACAGATGAACACCGGGGAGCTGTTTTTT | CASSSGQMNTGELFF
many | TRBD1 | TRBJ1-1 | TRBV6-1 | TGTGCCAGCAGTGAAGAGGGAGGGGGCGCAGTCACTGAAGCTTTCTTT | CASSEEGGGAVTEAFF
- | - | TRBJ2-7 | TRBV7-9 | TGTGCCAGCAGCCAACCCGTGGGCGAGCAGTACTTC | CASSQPVGEQYF
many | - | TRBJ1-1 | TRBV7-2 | TGTGCCAGCAGCTTCGGTACCGCCACTGAAGCTTTCTTT | CASSFGTATEAFF
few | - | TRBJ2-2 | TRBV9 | TGTGCCAGCAGCGTATTGGGGAACACCGGGGAGCTGTTTTTT | CASSVLGNTGELFF
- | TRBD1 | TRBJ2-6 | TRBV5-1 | TGCGCCAGCAGCTTAGGGGACAGGGCAGCTGGGGCCAACGTCCTGACTTTC | CASSLGDRAAGANVLTF
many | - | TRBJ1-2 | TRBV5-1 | TGCGCCAGCAGCTTGGCGGCAGGGGTGACCTATGGCTACACCTTC | CASSLAAGVTYGYTF
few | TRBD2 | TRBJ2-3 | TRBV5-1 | TGCGCCAGCAGCCCCCCTTGGGCTAGCGGGGGGCTAGATACGCAGTATTTT | CASSPPWASGGLDTQYF
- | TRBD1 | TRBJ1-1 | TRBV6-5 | TGTGCCAGCAGACAGGACAGGACGAACACTGAAGCTTTCTTT | CASRQDRTNTEAFF
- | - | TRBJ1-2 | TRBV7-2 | TGTGCCAGCAGCTTGCGCCGTGGAGGCTACACCTTC | CASSLRRGGYTF
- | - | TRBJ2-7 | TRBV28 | TGTGCCAGCAGTTTTTTTTTTGGCGGGGCCAAGGAGCAGTACTTC | CASSFFFGGAKEQYF
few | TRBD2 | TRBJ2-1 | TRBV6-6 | TGTGCCAGCAGTTACGGGGGGGTCTCAGGGCATGAGCAGTTCTTC | CASSYGGVSGHEQFF
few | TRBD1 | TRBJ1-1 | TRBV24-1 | TGTGCCACCAGTGACTCCAGGGGGACTGAAGCTTTCTTT | CATSDSRGTEAFF
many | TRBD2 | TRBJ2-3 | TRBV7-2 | TGTGCCAGCAGCCCCGGACTAGCGGGGGAGCCCCAGTATTTT | CASSPGLAGEPQYF
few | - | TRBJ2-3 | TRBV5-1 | TGCGCCAGCAGCCCCGCAGCTAGCACAGATACGCAGTATTTT | CASSPAASTDTQYF
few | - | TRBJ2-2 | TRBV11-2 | TGTGCCAGCAGCTTAGGGGTTGGAGGGAACACCGGGGAGCTGTTTTTT | CASSLGVGGNTGELFF
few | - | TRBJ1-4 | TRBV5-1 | TGCGCCAGCAGCTCCGGGCCCGATGAAAAACTGTTTTTT | CASSSGPDEKLFF
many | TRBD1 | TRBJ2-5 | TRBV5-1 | TGCGCCAGCACCAATCCTGAGGGGGCTGGGGAGACCCAGTACTTC | CASTNPEGAGETQYF
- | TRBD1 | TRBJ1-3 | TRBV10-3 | TGTGCCATCAGTGAGAGGACAGGGATCGGGTGGGGCTCTGGAAACACCATATATTTT | CAISERTGIGWGSGNTIYF
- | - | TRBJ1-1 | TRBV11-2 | TGTGCCAGCCGTACTCAACAGGTTTATGGCTCTGAAGCTTTCTTT | CASRTQQVYGSEAFF
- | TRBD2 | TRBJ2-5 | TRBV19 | TGTGCCAGTAGACTAGGGACTAGCGGACAAGAGACCCAGTACTTC | CASRLGTSGQETQYF
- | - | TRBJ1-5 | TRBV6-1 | TGTGCCAGCAGTGAAAGTAGGGGACCTGGCAATCAGCCCCAGCATTTT | CASSESRGPGNQPQHF
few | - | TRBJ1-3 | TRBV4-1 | TGCGCCAGCAGCCAAGGTCGGGGGCTCGGAAACACCATATATTTT | CASSQGRGLGNTIYF
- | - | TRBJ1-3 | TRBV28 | TGTGCCATAACAGGGCCCGGAAACACCATATATTTT | CAITGPGNTIYF
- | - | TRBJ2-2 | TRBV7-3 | TGTGCCAGCAGCTTAACGGGCCAGGGATATACCGGGGAGCTGTTTTTT | CASSLTGQGYTGELFF
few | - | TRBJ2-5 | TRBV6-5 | TGTGCCACCTCTACGGGGGCACTTCAAGAGACCCAGTACTTC | CATSTGALQETQYF
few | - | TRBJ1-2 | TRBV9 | TGTGCCAGCAGCGCGGACCGGGACAACCACTTTGGCTACACCTTC | CASSADRDNHFGYTF
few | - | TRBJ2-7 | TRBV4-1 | TGCGCCAGCAGCCAAGAGGGTCACGGCTCCTACGAGCAGTACTTC | CASSQEGHGSYEQYF
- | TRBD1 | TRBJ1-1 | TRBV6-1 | TGTGCCAGTCCCGGGACAGGGGATTTGGACACTGAAGCTTTCTTT | CASPGTGDLDTEAFF
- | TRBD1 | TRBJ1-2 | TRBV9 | TGTGCCAGCAGCGCTCGACGACAGGGAGATGGCTACACCTTC | CASSARRQGDGYTF
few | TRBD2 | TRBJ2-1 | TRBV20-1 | TGCAGTGCGGTAGCGGGGACCTACAATGAGCAGTTCTTC | CSAVAGTYNEQFF
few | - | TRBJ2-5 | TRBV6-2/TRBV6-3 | TGTGCCAGCTCCGAGTATCCAGAGACCCAGTACTTC | CASSEYPETQYF
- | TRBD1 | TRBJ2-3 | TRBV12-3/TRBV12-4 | TGTGCCAGCAGTTTCGATGGCAGGGGGACAGATACGCAGTATTTT | CASSFDGRGTDTQYF
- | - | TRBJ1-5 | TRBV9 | TGTGCCAGCAGCGCCAACCCTAGCAATCAGCCCCAGCATTTT | CASSANPSNQPQHF
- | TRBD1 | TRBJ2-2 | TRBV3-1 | TGTGCCAGCAGTCACCGGCGGACAGGGATCACCGGGGAGCTGTTTTTT | CASSHRRTGITGELFF
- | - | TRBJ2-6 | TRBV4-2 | TGTGCCAGCAGCCAAGTCGCAGGACCCATCTGGGCCAACGTCCTGACTTTC | CASSQVAGPIWANVLTF
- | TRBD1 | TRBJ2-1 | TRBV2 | TGTGCCAGCAGTGAAGCGGGCACCGGGACAGGGATTTTCAATGAGCAGTTCTTC | CASSEAGTGTGIFNEQFF
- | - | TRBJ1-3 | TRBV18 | TGTGCCAGCTCACCCCAAGCTGGGACCGAAGGAAACACCATATATTTT | CASSPQAGTEGNTIYF
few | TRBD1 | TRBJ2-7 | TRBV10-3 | TGTGCCATCAGTGAGGAACCAGGGGGCCGATCCTACGAGCAGTACTTC | CAISEEPGGRSYEQYF
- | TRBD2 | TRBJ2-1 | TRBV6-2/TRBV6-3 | TGTGCCAGCCGGGGGGGCCATTACAATGAGCAGTTCTTC | CASRGGHYNEQFF
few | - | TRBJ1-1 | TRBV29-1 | TGCAGCGTTGTCATGAACACTGAAGCTTTCTTT | CSVVMNTEAFF
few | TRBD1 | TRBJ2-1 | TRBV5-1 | TGCGCCAGCAGCTTCGAGACAGGGATTAACGATGAGCAGTTCTTC | CASSFETGINDEQFF
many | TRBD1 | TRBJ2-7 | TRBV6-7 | TGTGCCAGCAGTTACTCGATCCGGGACAGGGTTAGCTCCTACGAGCAGTACTTC | CASSYSIRDRVSSYEQYF
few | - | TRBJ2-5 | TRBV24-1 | TGTGCCACCCCCCGGTCCGGGGAGACCCAGTACTTC | CATPRSGETQYF
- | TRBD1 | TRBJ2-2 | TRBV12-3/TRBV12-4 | TGTGCCAGCAGTCCGGGACAGTACACCGGGGAGCTGTTTTTT | CASSPGQYTGELFF
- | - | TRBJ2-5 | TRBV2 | TGTGCCAGCGCAGCCGCGGCGGGACGGGGAGAGACCCAGTACTTC | CASAAAAGRGETQYF
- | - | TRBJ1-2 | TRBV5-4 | TGTGCCAGCAGCTTGGTTTCCGGGGGCAACTATGGCTACACCTTC | CASSLVSGGNYGYTF